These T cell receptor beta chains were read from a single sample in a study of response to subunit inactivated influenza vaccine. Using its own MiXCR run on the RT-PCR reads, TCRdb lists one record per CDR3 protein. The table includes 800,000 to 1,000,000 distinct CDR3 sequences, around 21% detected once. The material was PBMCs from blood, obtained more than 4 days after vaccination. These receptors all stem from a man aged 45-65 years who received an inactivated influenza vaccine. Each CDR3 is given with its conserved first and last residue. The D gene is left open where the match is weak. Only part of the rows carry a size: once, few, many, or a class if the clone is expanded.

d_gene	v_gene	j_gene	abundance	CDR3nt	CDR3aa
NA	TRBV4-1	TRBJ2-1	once	TGCGCCAGCAGCCAAGTCGGGACTTACAATGAGCAGTTCTTC	CASSQVGTYNEQFF
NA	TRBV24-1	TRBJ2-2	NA	TGTGCCACCGGCCCGGGACTCATCACCGGGGAGCTGTTTTTT	CATGPGLITGELFF
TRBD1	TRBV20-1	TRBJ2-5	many	TGCAGTGCGCAAATACCGGGACAGGGGTCCGAGACCCAGTACTTC	CSAQIPGQGSETQYF
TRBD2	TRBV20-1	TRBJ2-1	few	TGCAGTGCCAGCGGGGCGCACAATGAGCAGTTCTTC	CSASGAHNEQFF
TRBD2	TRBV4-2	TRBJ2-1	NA	TGTGCCAGCAGCCAAGATGGGGGGAGGGGCTACAATGAGCAGTTCTTC	CASSQDGGRGYNEQFF
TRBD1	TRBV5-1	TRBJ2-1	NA	TGCGCCAGCAGCTTGGGACAGGGATTTCGAAATGAGCAGTTCTTC	CASSLGQGFRNEQFF
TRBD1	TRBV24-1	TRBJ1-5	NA	TGTGCCACCAGTGATCCCCGGACAGGGAGCAATCAGCCCCAGCATTTT	CATSDPRTGSNQPQHF
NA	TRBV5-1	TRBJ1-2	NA	TGCGCCAGCAGCTTGGAATCATCGGCAGGCGGCTACACCTTC	CASSLESSAGGYTF
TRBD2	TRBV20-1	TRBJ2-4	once	TGCAGTGCTAGAGGACTAGCGGGAAGGGCCGAAAACATTCAGTACTTC	CSARGLAGRAENIQYF
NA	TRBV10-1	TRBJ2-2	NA	TGTGCCAGCAGCGGCAGGGTCACCGGGGAGCTGTTTTTT	CASSGRVTGELFF
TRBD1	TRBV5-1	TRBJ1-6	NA	TGCGCCAGCAGCTTGGGACCCGGACAGGATAATTCACCCCTCCACTTT	CASSLGPGQDNSPLHF
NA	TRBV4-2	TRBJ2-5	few	TGTGCCAGCAGCCACGATAACCCTAGCGCGGGGTCGGGAGAGACCCAGTACTTC	CASSHDNPSAGSGETQYF
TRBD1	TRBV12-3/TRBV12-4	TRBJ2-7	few	TGTGCCAGCACCAACTTGGGACAGTTCTACGAGCAGTACTTC	CASTNLGQFYEQYF
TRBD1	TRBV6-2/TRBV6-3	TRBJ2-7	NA	TGTGCCAGCTTCCCTGCCGGGACAGGGTACGAGCAGTACTTC	CASFPAGTGYEQYF
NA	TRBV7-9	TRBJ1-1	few	TGTGCCAGCAGATTGGACTGGGACACTGAAGCTTTCTTT	CASRLDWDTEAFF
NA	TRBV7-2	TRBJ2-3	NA	TGTGCCAGCAGCTACGTACGCTTCACAGATACGCAGTATTTT	CASSYVRFTDTQYF
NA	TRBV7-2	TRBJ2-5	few	TGTGCCAGCAGAGACATAGGGGAGACCCAGTACTTC	CASRDIGETQYF
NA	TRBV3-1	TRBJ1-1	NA	TGTGCCAGCAGCCAAGATTGGTCAGGGAACACTGAAGCTTTCTTT	CASSQDWSGNTEAFF
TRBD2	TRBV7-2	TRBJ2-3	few	TGTGCCAGCAGCCCCCAGCGGGGTCGCACAGATACGCAGTATTTT	CASSPQRGRTDTQYF
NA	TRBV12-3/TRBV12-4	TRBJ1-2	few	TGTGCCAGCAGTTTTGGGGGAGGGAGTGGCTACACCTTC	CASSFGGGSGYTF
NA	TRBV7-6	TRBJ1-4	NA	TGTGCCAGCAGCACGAGGTCGTGGGCAACTAATGAAAAACTGTTTTTT	CASSTRSWATNEKLFF
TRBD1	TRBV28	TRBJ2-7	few	TGTGCCAGCCGTTCGACGGGACAGGGTTACGAGCAGTACTTC	CASRSTGQGYEQYF